Listed below are T cell receptor beta chains from one sample, sequenced in a study of blood T cell repertoires in COVID-19. Assay: immunoSEQ multiplex PCR; the TCRdb copy retains only in-frame clones and omits some. The repertoire holds roughly 250,000 clones, with 87% as singletons. The sample taken for sequencing was PBMCs or T cells enriched from blood (not recorded which). These TCRs come from a woman aged 25 to 45 with acute COVID-19. Both conserved end residues are part of each CDR3. The order of the fields is J gene, V gene, clone size, D gene, CDR3 DNA, CDR3 protein. A D gene is named only where the DNA matches it firmly. A clone size is listed for some rows: how often the clone was seen (once, few, many), or a class if it is expanded.

J gene: TRBJ2-3; V gene: TRBV7-6; clone size: NA; D gene: TRBD2; CDR3 DNA: TGTGCCAGCAGCTTGAGCTTAGCGGGGCCCGCGCGTACGCAGTATTTT; CDR3 protein: CASSLSLAGPARTQYF
J gene: TRBJ1-1; V gene: TRBV6-1; clone size: few; D gene: NA; CDR3 DNA: TGTGCCAGCAGTGACAGGGTTGAAGCTTTCTTT; CDR3 protein: CASSDRVEAFF
J gene: TRBJ1-2; V gene: TRBV7-2; clone size: NA; D gene: NA; CDR3 DNA: TGTGCCAGCAGCGGGGGAATGGACAGTCGCTACACCTTC; CDR3 protein: CASSGGMDSRYTF
J gene: TRBJ1-1; V gene: TRBV6-5; clone size: NA; D gene: TRBD1; CDR3 DNA: TGTGCCAGCAGCACCGGGACAGGGGGGGACACTGAAGCTTTCTTT; CDR3 protein: CASSTGTGGDTEAFF
J gene: TRBJ2-4; V gene: TRBV5-1; clone size: NA; D gene: TRBD1; CDR3 DNA: TGCGCCAGCAGCTACCGGGACAGGGAAAACATTCAGTACTTC; CDR3 protein: CASSYRDRENIQYF
J gene: TRBJ2-3; V gene: TRBV14; clone size: NA; D gene: TRBD1; CDR3 DNA: TGTGCCAGCAGCCTGACAGGGGGTAGGAGGGATACGCAGTATTTT; CDR3 protein: CASSLTGGRRDTQYF
J gene: TRBJ1-4; V gene: TRBV5-6; clone size: NA; D gene: TRBD1; CDR3 DNA: TGTGCCAGCAGCTTGGACAGGGGGCCGGTAACTAATGAAAAACTGTTTTTT; CDR3 protein: CASSLDRGPVTNEKLFF
J gene: TRBJ2-2; V gene: TRBV20-1; clone size: NA; D gene: NA; CDR3 DNA: TGCAGTGCTAGTTTAGGCCCCCCGGGTACCGGGGAGCTGTTTTTT; CDR3 protein: CSASLGPPGTGELFF
J gene: TRBJ2-1; V gene: TRBV9; clone size: few; D gene: NA; CDR3 DNA: TGTGCCAGCAGCGTAGCTAACTTTGACAATGAGCAGTTCTTC; CDR3 protein: CASSVANFDNEQFF
J gene: TRBJ2-3; V gene: TRBV5-1; clone size: NA; D gene: NA; CDR3 DNA: TGCGCCAGCAGCTTTGGAACAAATCTAGGCACAGATACGCAGTATTTT; CDR3 protein: CASSFGTNLGTDTQYF
J gene: TRBJ2-3; V gene: TRBV2; clone size: NA; D gene: TRBD2; CDR3 DNA: TGTGCCAGCCCGGACCGGGAGGAAACTAGCACAGATACGCAGTATTTT; CDR3 protein: CASPDREETSTDTQYF
J gene: TRBJ1-2; V gene: TRBV29-1; clone size: once; D gene: NA; CDR3 DNA: TGCAGCGTTGACCTGGACGGGGACTATGGCTACACCTTC; CDR3 protein: CSVDLDGDYGYTF
J gene: TRBJ1-2; V gene: TRBV11-2; clone size: NA; D gene: TRBD1; CDR3 DNA: TGTGCCAGCAGCTATTCCGGGACAGGGGGCCGCGGCTACACCTTC; CDR3 protein: CASSYSGTGGRGYTF
J gene: TRBJ2-1; V gene: TRBV27; clone size: NA; D gene: TRBD2; CDR3 DNA: TGTGCCAGCAGCCTGCGGGGGACTAGCGGAGACAATGAGCAGTTCTTC; CDR3 protein: CASSLRGTSGDNEQFF
J gene: TRBJ1-1; V gene: TRBV5-3; clone size: NA; D gene: NA; CDR3 DNA: TGTGCCAGAAGCTCCCACAGGGATACGAACACTGAAGCTTTCTTT; CDR3 protein: CARSSHRDTNTEAFF
J gene: TRBJ2-4; V gene: TRBV6-2/TRBV6-3; clone size: NA; D gene: TRBD2; CDR3 DNA: TGTGCCAGCAGTTACCATGGGACTAGCGGTTCCAAAAACATTCAGTACTTC; CDR3 protein: CASSYHGTSGSKNIQYF
J gene: TRBJ2-7; V gene: TRBV5-6; clone size: NA; D gene: TRBD1; CDR3 DNA: TGTGCCAGCAGCTTTACAGGAACAGGGGAATACTCCTACGAGCAGTACTTC; CDR3 protein: CASSFTGTGEYSYEQYF
J gene: TRBJ1-3; V gene: TRBV7-2; clone size: NA; D gene: NA; CDR3 DNA: TGTGCCAGCAGTTCAGACGGGAGCTCTGGAAACACCATATATTTT; CDR3 protein: CASSSDGSSGNTIYF
J gene: TRBJ2-7; V gene: TRBV5-1; clone size: NA; D gene: TRBD1; CDR3 DNA: TGCGCCAGCAGCTTACTCACAACCGGGACAGGGCTTTTTTACGAGCAGTACTTC; CDR3 protein: CASSLLTTGTGLFYEQYF
J gene: TRBJ2-6; V gene: TRBV3-1/TRBV3-2; clone size: NA; D gene: TRBD1; CDR3 DNA: TGTGCCAGCAGCCAAGCTCCGCATACAGGGGGCGGTCACTCTGGGGCCAACGTCCTGACTTTC; CDR3 protein: CASSQAPHTGGGHSGANVLTF
J gene: TRBJ1-4; V gene: TRBV10-3; clone size: NA; D gene: NA; CDR3 DNA: TGTGCCATCAGTGAGCCTACTCCGGGATCGGAGGTTGGAAAACTGTTTTTT; CDR3 protein: CAISEPTPGSEVGKLFF
J gene: TRBJ1-6; V gene: TRBV7-9; clone size: NA; D gene: NA; CDR3 DNA: TGTGCCAGCAGCGTAGGAGGCAGGGGAAGTGCTCCCCTCCACTTT; CDR3 protein: CASSVGGRGSAPLHF
J gene: TRBJ1-5; V gene: TRBV4-3; clone size: NA; D gene: NA; CDR3 DNA: TGCGCCAGCAGCCAAGATAACACACGGACTAATCAGCCCCAGCATTTT; CDR3 protein: CASSQDNTRTNQPQHF
J gene: TRBJ1-6; V gene: TRBV6-6; clone size: once; D gene: TRBD1; CDR3 DNA: TGTGCCAGCAGTTACTCGGGGACAGGAGCTTTTTCACCCCTCCACTTT; CDR3 protein: CASSYSGTGAFSPLHF
J gene: TRBJ2-6; V gene: TRBV24-1; clone size: NA; D gene: TRBD1; CDR3 DNA: TGTGCCACCAGTGATTTCAGGGCAGGGGGAGCCAACGTCCTGACTTTC; CDR3 protein: CATSDFRAGGANVLTF
J gene: TRBJ1-4; V gene: TRBV19; clone size: NA; D gene: NA; CDR3 DNA: TGTGCCAGTAGTACCGAGTACCCCAATGAAAAACTGTTTTTT; CDR3 protein: CASSTEYPNEKLFF
J gene: TRBJ1-2; V gene: TRBV5-1; clone size: few; D gene: TRBD1; CDR3 DNA: TGCGCCAGCAGCCCGGGACAGGGAAATGGCTACACCTTC; CDR3 protein: CASSPGQGNGYTF
J gene: TRBJ1-6; V gene: TRBV19; clone size: once; D gene: TRBD1; CDR3 DNA: TGTGCCAGTAGTATCCGGAGCGGACAGGGGCGCTCCTATAATTCACCCCTCCACTTT; CDR3 protein: CASSIRSGQGRSYNSPLHF
J gene: TRBJ1-1; V gene: TRBV19; clone size: few; D gene: NA; CDR3 DNA: TGTGCCAGTTCGGGGTTTGGCCACACTGAAGCTTTCTTT; CDR3 protein: CASSGFGHTEAFF
J gene: TRBJ2-3; V gene: TRBV28; clone size: NA; D gene: TRBD1; CDR3 DNA: TGTGCCAGCAGCTCCGTCTGGGACAGACAATACCCTAGCACAGATACGCAGTATTTT; CDR3 protein: CASSSVWDRQYPSTDTQYF
J gene: TRBJ1-3; V gene: TRBV3-1/TRBV3-2; clone size: NA; D gene: NA; CDR3 DNA: TGTGCCAGCAGCCCGGGACTCAATTCTGGAAACACCATATATTTT; CDR3 protein: CASSPGLNSGNTIYF
J gene: TRBJ1-5; V gene: TRBV3-1/TRBV3-2; clone size: NA; D gene: NA; CDR3 DNA: TGTGCCAGCAGCCAACAGTATAGCAATCAGCCCCAGCATTTT; CDR3 protein: CASSQQYSNQPQHF
J gene: TRBJ2-1; V gene: TRBV5-1; clone size: NA; D gene: NA; CDR3 DNA: TGCGCCAGCAGCTTGGGGGCAGACAGCTCCTACAATGAGCAGTTCTTC; CDR3 protein: CASSLGADSSYNEQFF
J gene: TRBJ2-3; V gene: TRBV9; clone size: NA; D gene: TRBD2; CDR3 DNA: TGTGCCAGCAGCACTAGCGGGAGTTATAGCACAGATACGCAGTATTTT; CDR3 protein: CASSTSGSYSTDTQYF
J gene: TRBJ2-5; V gene: TRBV27; clone size: NA; D gene: TRBD1; CDR3 DNA: TGTGCCAGCAGGGGACAGGGTGATTGGGAGACCCAGTACTTC; CDR3 protein: CASRGQGDWETQYF
J gene: TRBJ2-3; V gene: TRBV6-1; clone size: NA; D gene: TRBD2; CDR3 DNA: TGTGCCAGCAGTGCCCAGGGGGAACTAGCGGGAGGATCAGATACGCAGTATTTT; CDR3 protein: CASSAQGELAGGSDTQYF
J gene: TRBJ1-2; V gene: TRBV2; clone size: NA; D gene: TRBD1; CDR3 DNA: TGTGCCAGTATGCCGGGACAGGGATCCGGTGGCTACACCTTC; CDR3 protein: CASMPGQGSGGYTF
J gene: TRBJ1-1; V gene: TRBV5-5; clone size: NA; D gene: NA; CDR3 DNA: TGTGCCAGCAGCCCTGATCAGGGATCCTGGACTGAAGCTTTCTTT; CDR3 protein: CASSPDQGSWTEAFF
J gene: TRBJ2-7; V gene: TRBV7-3; clone size: NA; D gene: TRBD1; CDR3 DNA: TGTGCCAGCAGCTCCACAGGGGGCGCAGGTTCCGAGCAGTACTTC; CDR3 protein: CASSSTGGAGSEQYF
J gene: TRBJ1-1; V gene: TRBV7-2; clone size: once; D gene: TRBD1; CDR3 DNA: TGTGCCAGCAGCCCAGGGGGCCCTTCCATGAACACTGAAGCTTTCTTT; CDR3 protein: CASSPGGPSMNTEAFF
J gene: TRBJ1-1; V gene: TRBV5-1; clone size: NA; D gene: NA; CDR3 DNA: TGCGCCAGCAGCTTTCCCATGGGCAGAGAAATGAACACTGAAGCTTTCTTT; CDR3 protein: CASSFPMGREMNTEAFF
J gene: TRBJ2-5; V gene: TRBV28; clone size: NA; D gene: NA; CDR3 DNA: TGTGCCAGCAGTTTGAGGAACACCGCACAGACCCAGTACTTC; CDR3 protein: CASSLRNTAQTQYF
J gene: TRBJ1-4; V gene: TRBV28; clone size: NA; D gene: NA; CDR3 DNA: TGTGCCAGCAGTCCAAAACCGGTGGTGAATGAAAAACTGTTTTTT; CDR3 protein: CASSPKPVVNEKLFF
J gene: TRBJ1-3; V gene: TRBV6-2/TRBV6-3; clone size: few; D gene: NA; CDR3 DNA: TGTGCCAGCAGTAAACTCAGGACAGCTGGAAACACCATATATTTT; CDR3 protein: CASSKLRTAGNTIYF
J gene: TRBJ1-1; V gene: TRBV18; clone size: NA; D gene: NA; CDR3 DNA: TGTGCCAGCTCACCAGACAGTGAAGCTTTCTTT; CDR3 protein: CASSPDSEAFF
J gene: TRBJ2-7; V gene: TRBV28; clone size: NA; D gene: TRBD1; CDR3 DNA: TGTGCCAGCACCTGGACAGGGGGCAGGTACGAGCAGTACTTC; CDR3 protein: CASTWTGGRYEQYF
J gene: TRBJ2-7; V gene: TRBV28; clone size: NA; D gene: NA; CDR3 DNA: TGTGCCAGCAGGCGGGACGGTTCCTCCTACGAGCAGTACTTC; CDR3 protein: CASRRDGSSYEQYF
J gene: TRBJ1-2; V gene: TRBV7-9; clone size: NA; D gene: NA; CDR3 DNA: TGTGCCAGCAGCCCAGGGGTGGGCTATGGCTACACCTTC; CDR3 protein: CASSPGVGYGYTF
J gene: TRBJ2-5; V gene: TRBV6-6; clone size: NA; D gene: TRBD2; CDR3 DNA: TGTGCCAGCAGCCCGGGACTAGCGGGGGAAGAGACCCAGTACTTC; CDR3 protein: CASSPGLAGEETQYF
J gene: TRBJ2-3; V gene: TRBV28; clone size: NA; D gene: TRBD2; CDR3 DNA: TGTGCCAGCAGCATGCTAGCGGGAGGTGCAGATACGCAGTATTTT; CDR3 protein: CASSMLAGGADTQYF
J gene: TRBJ2-1; V gene: TRBV30; clone size: NA; D gene: NA; CDR3 DNA: TGTGCCTGGAGCCCATTCTCTCCAGTCAATGAGCAGTTCTTC; CDR3 protein: CAWSPFSPVNEQFF
J gene: TRBJ2-5; V gene: TRBV7-2; clone size: NA; D gene: TRBD2; CDR3 DNA: TGTGCCAGCAGCTTACGTCGAGCGGGAGGCGGGCAAGAGACCCAGTACTTC; CDR3 protein: CASSLRRAGGGQETQYF
J gene: TRBJ1-5; V gene: TRBV6-5; clone size: NA; D gene: NA; CDR3 DNA: TGTGCCAGCAGTTACGTAGCCGGTCAGCCCCAGCATTTT; CDR3 protein: CASSYVAGQPQHF
J gene: TRBJ2-3; V gene: TRBV5-4; clone size: NA; D gene: TRBD2; CDR3 DNA: TGTGCCAGCAGCCCCAACCGCCCTAGCGGGGCCAGGGATACGCAGTATTTT; CDR3 protein: CASSPNRPSGARDTQYF